In this sample, the clone carrying this TCR beta chain turned up many times. Antigen: not known. Orbital computed tomography and thyroid ultrasound, together with serum TRAb and thyroxine and clinical symptoms, were used for diagnoses. Germline V lookup: CDR1 ENHRY, CDR2 SYGVKD. The CDR3 consists of 13 residues. The germline V and J ends were trimmed by 4 bases and 2 bases, with 8 bases remaining between them. It was RNA transcripts that yielded the amplified TCR beta CDR3 regions. In the first-round RT-PCR of the TCR CDR3, the HTBI primer set was used. TCRdb called the multiplex PCR reads again in MiXCR, with one record for every CDR3 protein. The top ten clones hold under 15% of a sample with hundreds of thousands of distinct CDR3 sequences, 14% to 15% of them seen once. The data belong to a study of T cells in Graves' hyperthyroidism and ophthalmopathy. Study conclusions and caveats: A model built on 13 V-J features separated ophthalmopathy from stable hyperthyroidism. Blood also held most thyroid clonotypes expanded beyond 0.001.

The chain has TRBV10-3 and TRBJ1-2; TRBD1 might be the D (5 bases). Sequenced material: blood. The receptor comes from a man aged 18-30 years with Graves' ophthalmopathy. The CDR3: CAISGTFNYGYTF. The CDR3, as DNA: TGTGCCATCAGTGGGACATTCAACTATGGCTACACCTTC.